The clone carrying this TCR beta chain was picked up many times. The target antigen is unknown. This specimen comes from a study of response to subunit inactivated influenza vaccine. TCRdb recomputed calls from the RT-PCR reads with MiXCR, one row per CDR3 protein. The table has under 200,000 distinct CDR3 sequences, roughly 10% seen once. Study-wide results and limits: Authors suggested that a seasonal influenza vaccination recruits few new T cells each time.

The CDR3 is 14 amino acids. V was clipped by 1 base and J by 0 bases, with 6 bases between them. The sample here was non-naive T cells sorted from PBMCs, taken more than 35 days after vaccination. The TCR comes from a middle-aged man who received an inactivated influenza vaccine. This chain connects TRBV12-3 or TRBV12-4 to TRBJ2-5; a weak D match, TRBD1 (5 bases). Here the CDR3 DNA reads TGTGCCAGCAGTTTAGGACAGAACCAAGAGACCCAGTACTTC. The encoded protein is CASSLGQNQETQYF.